This note documents a single T cell receptor (delta chain) sequence. Its antigen remains undetermined. It has no much larger one-base neighbor in the sample; base qualities were not kept. Reading the germline V gene gives CDR1 TSWWSYY and CDR2 QGS. CDR3 length: 18 amino acids, cysteine to phenylalanine. Only the CDR3 region is kept as DNA, spanning 54 bases read in frame from base 1. From V the trimming removes 5 bases and from J it removes 0 bases, while the gene matches leave 14 bases of the junction unaccounted for. The record originates from a study of Vδ1+ human thymocytes (dated by TCRdb to 2016 to 2018). About the investigation overall: As a data resource, the study described the mRNA-level TRG and TRD CDR3 repertoires found in highly purified Vdelta1+ thymocytes taken from young children. The multiplex-based CDR3 amplicon strategy had previously been validated against 5'RACE-based CDR3 amplicon generation methods.

Thymic samples were depleted of alphabeta T cells, then CD3+ TCRVdelta1+ TCRVdelta2- thymocytes were FACS-sorted. A purity of roughly 97% to 99.6% was achieved for sorted Vdelta1+ thymocytes. The thymic specimens were obtained from roughly 8 paediatric patients, aged about 5 days to 15 months, who were having corrective cardiac surgery. After the thymic tissue was dispersed, mononuclear cells were isolated using a Histopaque-1077 density gradient. The staining antibodies were anti-TCRVdelta1 clone TS8.2, anti-TCRVdelta2 clone B6, anti-CD3 clone HIT3a and anti-TCRalphabeta clone IP26. RNA extraction was carried out with the RNeasy mini kit, and reverse transcription was then done using Superscript III. To generate the CDR3 amplicons, a multiplex PCR was run using pooled V-gene forward primers together with a constant-region reverse primer that carried Illumina adaptor overhangs. After gel purification, the amplicons were indexed with Nextera index primers during approximately 8 additional PCR cycles and then purified using AMPure XP beads. Sequencing of the libraries was done on an Illumina MiSeq using paired-end 250 bp reads, dual indexing and a roughly 20% PhiX spike-in. Concerning the study's data processing: FastQC was used to quality check the reads, while ea-utils fastq-join merged the TRG read pairs. IMGT/HighV-QUEST was used to annotate the sequences, only productive sequences with an unambiguous V-gene assignment were kept, and clonotypes were defined as sequences sharing an identical CDR3 sequence. Downstream analysis used VDJtools 1.1.1, tcR 2.2.3, Treemap and vegan Shannon diversity in R 3.4.4. TCRdb recomputed clones from the public reads with CATT; identical DNA rows were then combined. In this record, the V and J calls reflect TCRdb's handling and not the investigators' own analysis. In all, the sample holds 50,000 to 60,000 delta-chain clones, and roughly 16% of those were seen once. The ten biggest clones cover approximately 0.4% of the sample.

The paper's findings and limits, for the study overall: The authors advised highly purified populations and single-cell validation, since unexpected Vdelta2 sequences could cause misinterpretation of bulk repertoire data. Because no clustering by age or sex was seen, donors were not stratified by age or sex in the analyses. Despite high sort purity, 15% to 25% of thymic TRD sequences were Vdelta2 (and few Vdelta3), unlike peripheral blood Vdelta1+ controls. Unlike the oligoclonal repertoires in peripheral blood, the thymic TRG and TRD repertoires appeared highly polyclonal, with Gaussian CDR3 length distributions. Donors shared many TRG clonotypes (up to roughly 6.9x10^3), but TRD repertoires were essentially private, with at most 120 shared.

The TCR originated in a girl under three years old who had congenital heart surgery. The sequenced sample was Vdelta1+ gamma-delta thymocytes from the thymus. The meaning of the sample's cell subset or site label: FACS-sorted CD3+ TCRalphabeta- TCRVdelta1+ TCRVdelta2- thymocytes. This chain joins TRDV1 to TRDJ1, with 8 junctional bases fitting TRDD3. At the DNA level, the sequence is TGTGCTCTTGGGCTATTGGTTGGGGATACTGGGTACACCGATAAACTCATCTTT. This gives the protein CALGLLVGDTGYTDKLIF.